This T cell receptor (beta chain) was captured in a study of blood T cell repertoires in COVID-19. Study-wide background: Collection of acute and convalescent COVID-19 samples took place in the United States, Italy and Spain. In each case, the material was cDNA or gDNA derived from T cells, B-cell-depleted T cells, or PBMCs.

This CDR3 contains 17 residues. The trim removed 2 bases at V and 5 bases at J, leaving 8 bases unmatched. CDR1 is SGHRS and CDR2 is YFSETQ in the germline V gene. TCRdb's table, derived via immunoSEQ multiplex PCR, lists solely in-frame clones and lacks some. This sample carries 130,000 to 150,000 clones, about four fifths of them seen once, and the ten largest clones take about 3.5%. This chain connects TRBV5-1 to TRBJ2-2; 11 bases agree with TRBD1. What was sequenced was peripheral blood. The TCR was taken from a man aged 70 or older who had recovered from COVID-19. The CDR3 DNA is TGCGCCAGCAGCTTTGGACAGGGGGCGAAAATGACCGGGGAGCTGTTTTTT. It encodes CASSFGQGAKMTGELFF.